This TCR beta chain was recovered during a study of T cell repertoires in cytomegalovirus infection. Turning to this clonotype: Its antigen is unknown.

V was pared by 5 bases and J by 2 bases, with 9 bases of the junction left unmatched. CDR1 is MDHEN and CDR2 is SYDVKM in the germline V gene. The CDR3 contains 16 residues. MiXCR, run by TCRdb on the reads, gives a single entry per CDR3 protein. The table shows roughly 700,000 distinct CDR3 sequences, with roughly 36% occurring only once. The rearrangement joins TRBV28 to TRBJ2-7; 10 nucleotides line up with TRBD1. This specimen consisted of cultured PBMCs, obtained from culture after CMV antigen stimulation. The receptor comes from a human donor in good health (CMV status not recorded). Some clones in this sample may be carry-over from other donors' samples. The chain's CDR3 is CASSQRDRGFPYEQYF. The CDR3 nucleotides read TGTGCCAGCAGTCAGCGGGACAGGGGATTCCCCTACGAGCAGTACTTC.